The 8 T cell receptor beta chains presented below share a single source sample, sequenced in a study of blood T cell repertoires in COVID-19. Produced via immunoSEQ multiplex PCR; TCRdb's table is partial and in-frame only. The repertoire holds around 200,000 clones, with roughly 89% as singletons. The sample comprised peripheral blood. The receptors originated from a man aged 40-50 years with acute or convalescent COVID-19.

This clone appeared a few times. The junction and the germline gene differ at one end; a read error may be behind it. The J gene is TRBJ2-2, the V gene TRBV7-7; 10 bases fit TRBD2. The CDR3 is made up of 15 amino acids. Looked up from germline, CDR1 is SSHAT and CDR2 is FNYEAQ (reference sequence). CDR3 bases: TGTGCTAGCAGCCCAAGCGGGGGGGCCGCCGGGGAGCTGTTTTTT. Protein sequence: CASSPSGGAAGELFF.

The V and J genes are TRBV5-4 and TRBJ1-1; 9 nucleotides agree with TRBD1. The CDR3 sequence is 15 residues long. The V and J ends lost 4 bases and 0 bases, in that order; junction bases with no gene match: 4. Germline V gene data show CDR1 as SGHNT and CDR2 as YYREEE (reference sequence). CDR3 nucleotides: TGTGCCAGCAGCCGGACAGGGGAACTGAACACTGAAGCTTTCTTT. Protein product: CASSRTGELNTEAFF.

The rearrangement joins TRBV4-2 to TRBJ2-4, with D possibly being TRBD1 (6 bases). The CDR3 is 18 residues long. Germline CDR1 LGHNA, CDR2 YNFKEQ. Trimming shortened V by 1 base and J by 1 base, and 17 bases separated the two germline ends. The CDR3 region has the DNA TGTGCCAGCAGCCAAGGGGGGCCAGGGGTAGGGGCCAAAAACATTCAGTACTTC. Translating it yields CASSQGGPGVGAKNIQYF.

This clone was counted a single time. V gene TRBV5-5 combines with J gene TRBJ1-4; no clear D. CDR1 SGHKS and CDR2 YYEKEE come from the germline V gene (reference sequence). The CDR3 loop spans 16 amino acids. The V end was cut by 4 bases, the J end by 1 base, with 14 bases between. In DNA form, the CDR3 reads TGTGCCAGCAGCCCCGGGGTACGCGAAACTAATGAAAAACTGTTTTTT. Its protein product is CASSPGVRETNEKLFF.

The V and J genes are TRBV2 and TRBJ1-2; D gene ambiguous. CDR3 size: 15 residues. Germline V CDR1 and CDR2: SNHLY, FYNNEI. Trimming cost V 7 bases and J 0 bases, with 15 bases left between them. The CDR3 coding sequence is TGTGCCAGCACCCCTGTCGGGGAACCTAACTATGGCTACACCTTC. It yields the protein CASTPVGEPNYGYTF.

A single count supports this clone. CDR3 coding DNA: TGTGCCAGCAGCCAAGGTACGGGTACGGAAGCTTTCTTT. As protein: CASSQGTGTEAFF. The genes are TRBV4-2 and TRBJ1-1; D remains ambiguous. The CDR3 is 13 amino acids. V was trimmed by 1 base and J by 8 bases, leaving 11 bases between them. Germline values: CDR1 LGHNA, CDR2 YNFKEQ.

The V and J genes are TRBV27 and TRBJ1-2; tentative D call: TRBD1 (6 bases). In germline, CDR1 is MNHEY, CDR2 SMNVEV (reference sequence). The CDR3 extends over 14 amino acids. V lost 2 bases, J lost 7 bases, and 14 bases lay in between. In DNA form, the CDR3 reads TGTGCCAGCAGTTTAAGCGGGGGCGCGTCTGGCTACACCTTC. Translating it yields CASSLSGGASGYTF.

The rearrangement uses TRBV4-2 and TRBJ1-5; 11 bases are shared with TRBD1. The ends lost 4 bases at V and 0 bases at J; junction bases unmatched: 8. Germline V gives CDR1 LGHNA, CDR2 YNFKEQ. The CDR3 spans 18 residues. For the CDR3, the DNA is TGTGCCAGCAGCCTGACCGGGACAGGGGGATATAGCAATCAGCCCCAGCATTTT. This encodes CASSLTGTGGYSNQPQHF.